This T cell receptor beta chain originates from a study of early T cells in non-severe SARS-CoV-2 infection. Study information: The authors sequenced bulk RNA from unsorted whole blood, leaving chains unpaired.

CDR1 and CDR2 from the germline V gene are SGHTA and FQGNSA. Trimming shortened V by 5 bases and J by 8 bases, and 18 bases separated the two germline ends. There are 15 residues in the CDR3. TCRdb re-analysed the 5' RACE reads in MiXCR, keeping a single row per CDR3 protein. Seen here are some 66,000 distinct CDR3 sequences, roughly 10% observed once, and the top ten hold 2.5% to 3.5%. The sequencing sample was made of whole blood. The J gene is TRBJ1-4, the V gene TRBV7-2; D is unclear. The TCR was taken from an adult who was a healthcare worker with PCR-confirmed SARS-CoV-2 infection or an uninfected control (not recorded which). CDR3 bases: TGTGCCAGCAGCCCCTACGCCCAGACCGGAGAAAAACTGTTTTTT. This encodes CASSPYAQTGEKLFF.